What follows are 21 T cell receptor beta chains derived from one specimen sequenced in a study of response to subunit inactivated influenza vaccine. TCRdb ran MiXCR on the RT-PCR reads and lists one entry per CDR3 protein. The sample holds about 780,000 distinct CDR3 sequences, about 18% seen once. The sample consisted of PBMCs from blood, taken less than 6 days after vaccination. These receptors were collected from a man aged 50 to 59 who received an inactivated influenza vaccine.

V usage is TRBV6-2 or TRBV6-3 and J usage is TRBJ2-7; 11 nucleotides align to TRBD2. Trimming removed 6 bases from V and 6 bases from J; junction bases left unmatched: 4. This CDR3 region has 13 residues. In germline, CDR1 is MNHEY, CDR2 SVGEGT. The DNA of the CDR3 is TGTGCCAGCAGATTAGCGGGAGGGCCCGAGCAGTACTTC. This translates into CASRLAGGPEQYF.

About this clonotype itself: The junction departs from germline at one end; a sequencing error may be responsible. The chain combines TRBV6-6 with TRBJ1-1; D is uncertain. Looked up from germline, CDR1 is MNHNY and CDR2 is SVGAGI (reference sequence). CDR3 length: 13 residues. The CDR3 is CASSYSGNSEAFF. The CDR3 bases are TGTGCCAGCAGTTACTCAGGGAACTCTGAAGCTTTCTTT.

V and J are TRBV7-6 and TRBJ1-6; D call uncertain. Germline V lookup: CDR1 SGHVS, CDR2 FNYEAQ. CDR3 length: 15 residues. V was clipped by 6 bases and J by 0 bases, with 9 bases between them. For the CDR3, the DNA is TGTGCCAGCAGACGATTAGACTCCTATAATTCACCCCTCCACTTT. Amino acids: CASRRLDSYNSPLHF.

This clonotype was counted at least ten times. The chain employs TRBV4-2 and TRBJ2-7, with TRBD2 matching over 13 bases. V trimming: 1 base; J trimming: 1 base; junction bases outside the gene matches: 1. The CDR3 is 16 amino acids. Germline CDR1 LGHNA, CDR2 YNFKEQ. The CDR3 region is CASSQGTSGGSYEQYF. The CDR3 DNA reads TGTGCCAGCAGCCAAGGGACTAGCGGGGGATCCTACGAGCAGTACTTC.

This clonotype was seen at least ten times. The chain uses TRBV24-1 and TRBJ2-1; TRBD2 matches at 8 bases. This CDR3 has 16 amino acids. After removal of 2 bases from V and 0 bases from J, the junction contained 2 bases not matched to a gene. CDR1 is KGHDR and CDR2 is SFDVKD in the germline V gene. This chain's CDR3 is CATSDYREGSYNEQFF. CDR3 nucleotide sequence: TGTGCCACCAGTGATTATCGGGAGGGCTCCTACAATGAGCAGTTCTTC.

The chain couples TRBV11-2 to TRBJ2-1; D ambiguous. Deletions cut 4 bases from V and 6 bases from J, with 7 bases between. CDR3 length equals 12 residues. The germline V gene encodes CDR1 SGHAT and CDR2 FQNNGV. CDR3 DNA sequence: TGTGCCAGCAGCTGGGCCCTCAATGAGCAGTTCTTC. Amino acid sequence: CASSWALNEQFF. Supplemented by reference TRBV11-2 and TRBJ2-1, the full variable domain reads EAGVAQSPRYKIIEKRQSVAFWCNPISGHATLYWYQQILGQGPKLLIQFQNNGVVDDSQLPKDRFSAERLKGVDSTLKIQPAKLEDSAVYLCASSWALNEQFFGPGTRLTVL.

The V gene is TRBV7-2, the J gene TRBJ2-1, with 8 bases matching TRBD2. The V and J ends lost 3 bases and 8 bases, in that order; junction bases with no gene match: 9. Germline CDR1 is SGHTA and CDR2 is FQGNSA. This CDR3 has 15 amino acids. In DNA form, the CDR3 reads TGTGCCAGCAGCTTCTGGACTAGCTCATTCGATGAGCAGTTCTTC. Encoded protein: CASSFWTSSFDEQFF.

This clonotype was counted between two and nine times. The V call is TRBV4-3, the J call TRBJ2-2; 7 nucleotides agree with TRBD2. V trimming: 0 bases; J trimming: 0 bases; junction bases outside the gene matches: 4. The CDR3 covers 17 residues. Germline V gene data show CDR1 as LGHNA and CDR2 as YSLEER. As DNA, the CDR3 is TGCGCCAGCAGCCAAGATTCGAGCGGGGCGAACACCGGGGAGCTGTTTTTT. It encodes CASSQDSSGANTGELFF.

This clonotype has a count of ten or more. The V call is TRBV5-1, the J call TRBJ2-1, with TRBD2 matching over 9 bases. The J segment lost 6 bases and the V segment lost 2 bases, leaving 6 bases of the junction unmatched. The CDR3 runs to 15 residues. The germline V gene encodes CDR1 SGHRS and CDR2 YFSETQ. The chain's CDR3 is CASSFLAGGGNEQFF. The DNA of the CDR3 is TGCGCCAGCAGCTTTTTGGCGGGAGGGGGCAATGAGCAGTTCTTC.

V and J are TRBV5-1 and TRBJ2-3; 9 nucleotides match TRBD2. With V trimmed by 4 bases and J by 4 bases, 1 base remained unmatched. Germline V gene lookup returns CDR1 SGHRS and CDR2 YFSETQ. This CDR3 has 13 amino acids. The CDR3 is CASSGTSSDTQYF. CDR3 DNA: TGCGCCAGCAGCGGGACTAGCTCAGATACGCAGTATTTT.

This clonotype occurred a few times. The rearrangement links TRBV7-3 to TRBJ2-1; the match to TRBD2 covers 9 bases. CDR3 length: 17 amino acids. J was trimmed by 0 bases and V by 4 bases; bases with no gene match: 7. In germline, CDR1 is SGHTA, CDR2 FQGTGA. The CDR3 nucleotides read TGTGCCAGCAGCTCGTTCGGCGGGAGGGCCTCCTACAATGAGCAGTTCTTC. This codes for CASSSFGGRASYNEQFF. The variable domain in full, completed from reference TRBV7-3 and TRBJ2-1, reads GAGVSQTPSNKVTEKGKYVELRCDPISGHTALYWYRQSLGQGPEFLIYFQGTGAADDSGLPNDRFFAVRPEGSVSTLKIQRTERGDSAVYLCASSSFGGRASYNEQFFGPGTRLTVL.

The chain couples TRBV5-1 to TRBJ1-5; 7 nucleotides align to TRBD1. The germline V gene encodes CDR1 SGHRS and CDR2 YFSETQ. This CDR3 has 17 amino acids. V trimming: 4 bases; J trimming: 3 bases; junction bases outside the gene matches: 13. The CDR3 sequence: CASSHLRDSGNNQPQHF. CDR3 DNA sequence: TGCGCCAGCAGCCATCTAAGGGACAGCGGAAACAATCAGCCCCAGCATTTT.

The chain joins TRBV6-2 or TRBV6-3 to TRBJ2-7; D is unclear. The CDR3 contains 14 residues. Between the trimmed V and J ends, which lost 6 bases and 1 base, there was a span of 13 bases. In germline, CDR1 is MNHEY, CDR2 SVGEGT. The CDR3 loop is CASSRGSVSYEQYF. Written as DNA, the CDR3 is TGTGCCAGCAGCCGAGGAAGCGTGTCCTACGAGCAGTACTTC.

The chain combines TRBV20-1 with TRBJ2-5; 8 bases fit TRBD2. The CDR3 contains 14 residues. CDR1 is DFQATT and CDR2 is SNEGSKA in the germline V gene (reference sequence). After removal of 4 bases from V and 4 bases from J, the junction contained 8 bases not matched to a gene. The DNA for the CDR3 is TGCAGTGCTACCAGGACTAGCAGGATAGAGACCCAGTACTTC. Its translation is CSATRTSRIETQYF.

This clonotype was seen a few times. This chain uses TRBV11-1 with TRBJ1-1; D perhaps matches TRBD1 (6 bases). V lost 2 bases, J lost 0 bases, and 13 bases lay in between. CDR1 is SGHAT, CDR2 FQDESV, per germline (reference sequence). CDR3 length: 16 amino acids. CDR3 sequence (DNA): TGTGCCAGCAGCTTACCAGGGGAACACATGAACACTGAAGCTTTCTTT. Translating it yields CASSLPGEHMNTEAFF.

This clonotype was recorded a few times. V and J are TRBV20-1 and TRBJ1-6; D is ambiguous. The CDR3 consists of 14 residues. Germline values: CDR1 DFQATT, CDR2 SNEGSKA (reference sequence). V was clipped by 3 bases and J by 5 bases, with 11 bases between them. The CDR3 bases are TGCAGTGCTAGGAAGGAACGGAATAATTCACCCCTCCACTTT. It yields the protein CSARKERNNSPLHF.

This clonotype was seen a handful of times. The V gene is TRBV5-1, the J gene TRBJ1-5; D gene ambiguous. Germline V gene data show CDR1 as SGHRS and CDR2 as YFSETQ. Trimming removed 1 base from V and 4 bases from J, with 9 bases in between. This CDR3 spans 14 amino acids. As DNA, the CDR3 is TGCGCCAGCAGCTTGAATCCGACGAATCAGCCCCAGCATTTT. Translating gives CASSLNPTNQPQHF.

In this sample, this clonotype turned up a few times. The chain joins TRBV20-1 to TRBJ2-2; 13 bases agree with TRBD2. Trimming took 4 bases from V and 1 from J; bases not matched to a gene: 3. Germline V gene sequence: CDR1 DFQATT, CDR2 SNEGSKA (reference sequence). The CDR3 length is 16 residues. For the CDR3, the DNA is TGCAGTGCTACCGGGACTAGCGGGAAGAACACCGGGGAGCTGTTTTTT. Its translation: CSATGTSGKNTGELFF.

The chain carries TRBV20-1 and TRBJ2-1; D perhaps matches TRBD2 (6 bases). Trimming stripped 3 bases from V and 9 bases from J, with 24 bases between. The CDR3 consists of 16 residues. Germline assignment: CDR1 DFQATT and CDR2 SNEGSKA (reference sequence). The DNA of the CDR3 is TGCAGTGCTAGTAAAGTGATCGCGGGACGTTATCGTGAGCAGTTCTTC. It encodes CSASKVIAGRYREQFF.

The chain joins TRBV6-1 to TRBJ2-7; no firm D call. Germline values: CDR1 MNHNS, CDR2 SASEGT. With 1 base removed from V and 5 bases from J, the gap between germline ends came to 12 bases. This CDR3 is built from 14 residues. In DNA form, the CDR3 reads TGTGCCAGCAGTGAAGTAGGGTATATTGACGAGCAGTACTTC. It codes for CASSEVGYIDEQYF.

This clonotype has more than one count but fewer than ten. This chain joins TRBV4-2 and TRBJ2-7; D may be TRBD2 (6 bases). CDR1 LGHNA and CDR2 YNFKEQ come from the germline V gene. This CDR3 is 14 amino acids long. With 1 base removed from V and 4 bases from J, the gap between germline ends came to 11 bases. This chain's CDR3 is CASSQGGRYYEQYF. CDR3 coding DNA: TGTGCCAGCAGCCAAGGAGGGAGGTATTACGAGCAGTACTTC.